The subject of this entry is one T cell receptor beta chain. The antigen is unknown. Since a much larger clone is just one base distant, this may be a read error. The study's findings and limits: Tumor Tregs overlapped most with tumor, then blood, naive CD4+ cells. Whole repertoires were not studied in the larger cohort, only one V-J beta rearrangement. In terms of TCR gene usage, tumor memory CD4+ T cells clustered together with blood and lymph node memory CD4+ cells, as well as with lymph node naive CD4+ cells.

Looked up from germline, CDR1 is DFQATT and CDR2 is SNEGSKA (reference sequence). The CDR3 length is 15 residues. V lost 3 bases and J lost 9, with 23 bases in between. Full-length variable regions came from constant-region reverse primers plus semi-nested Nested Universal Primer A PCR. TCRdb fed the 5' RACE reads into MiXCR, producing one record per CDR3 protein. The sample records about 55,000 distinct CDR3 sequences, around 21% being singletons. Treg sorting used a CD4+CD25+CD127-/low gate. The rearrangement uses TRBV20-1 and TRBJ2-5; the D call may be TRBD1 or TRBD2 (6 bases each). This receptor was identified in a female donor with breast cancer. Sequencing used tumor-infiltrating Tregs sorted from the breast tumor. CDR3 sequence: CSASITGSAREAQYF. DNA of the CDR3: TGCAGTGCTAGTATTACAGGGTCAGCGAGGGAGGCCCAGTACTTC.